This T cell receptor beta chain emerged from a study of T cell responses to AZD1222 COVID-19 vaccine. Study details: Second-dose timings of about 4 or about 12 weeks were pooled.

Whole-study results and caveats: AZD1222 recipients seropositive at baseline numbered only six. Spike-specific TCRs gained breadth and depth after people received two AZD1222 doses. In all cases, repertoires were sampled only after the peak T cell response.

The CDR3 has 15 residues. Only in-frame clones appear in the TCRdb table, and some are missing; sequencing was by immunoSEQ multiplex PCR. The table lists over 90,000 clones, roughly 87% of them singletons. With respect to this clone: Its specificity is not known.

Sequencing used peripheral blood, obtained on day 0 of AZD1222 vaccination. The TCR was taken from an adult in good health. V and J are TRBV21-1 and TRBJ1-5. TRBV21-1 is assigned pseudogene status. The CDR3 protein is CASTKGGRSNQPQHF. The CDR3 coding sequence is TGTGCCAGCACCAAGGGGGGGCGTAGCAATCAGCCCCAGCATTTT.